This TCR beta chain derives from a study of T cell responses to AZD1222 COVID-19 vaccine. Study-wide context: Both about-4-week and about-12-week second-dose recipients were combined. Broader study findings: Clonal diversity was possibly underestimated; the donors were predominantly white British and more often female. There were vaccine-associated CD4 TCRs across spike, dominant at 160-218 and 743-854.

V lost 4 bases to trimming and J lost 14 bases, with 14 bases between them. The CDR3 has 11 amino acids. Assay: immunoSEQ multiplex PCR; the TCRdb copy retains only in-frame clones and omits some. The data show about 150,000 clones, 94% seen once. Regarding this clone: No antigen is known for it.

The genes are TRBV12-3 or TRBV12-4 and TRBJ1-2, with no clear D. The clonotype comes from an adult in good health. The starting material was peripheral blood, obtained on day 0 of AZD1222 vaccination. DNA for the CDR3: TGTGCCAGCAGTTCCCTAGGGTCGAAAACCTTC. Translation: CASSSLGSKTF.